These T cell receptor beta chains were read from a single sample in a study of liver allograft versus peripheral blood T cells. One entry per CDR3 protein results from TCRdb running MiXCR on the reads. The profile covers several thousand distinct CDR3 sequences, with around a sixth appearing a single time and under 3% taken by the ten largest. The source of these receptors is a human patient who had a liver transplant. Certain T cells may be donor cells from the graft. The CDR3 runs from the conserved cysteine through the conserved F or W. Each record gives: J gene, V gene, CDR3 protein.

j_gene: TRBJ2-2; v_gene: TRBV11-2; CDR3aa: CASSAQGAGTGELFF
j_gene: TRBJ1-1; v_gene: TRBV5-5; CDR3aa: CASSLWPGQGAFF
j_gene: TRBJ1-2; v_gene: TRBV6-2/TRBV6-3; CDR3aa: CASSTQSYGYTF
j_gene: TRBJ1-5; v_gene: TRBV12-3/TRBV12-4; CDR3aa: CASSFGGEPQHF
j_gene: TRBJ1-1; v_gene: TRBV6-5; CDR3aa: CASNSGDTEAFF
j_gene: TRBJ1-5; v_gene: TRBV28; CDR3aa: CASSSPPGQGNQPQHF
j_gene: TRBJ2-1; v_gene: TRBV15; CDR3aa: CATSRPGLAGDKVEQFF
j_gene: TRBJ2-1; v_gene: TRBV20-1; CDR3aa: CSARGTSGNDEQFF
j_gene: TRBJ1-1; v_gene: TRBV18; CDR3aa: CASSLGEDTEAFF
j_gene: TRBJ1-5; v_gene: TRBV19; CDR3aa: CASSKTGGRHQPQHF
j_gene: TRBJ2-7; v_gene: TRBV20-1; CDR3aa: CSARDNRLAGNYEQYF
j_gene: TRBJ1-1; v_gene: TRBV6-2/TRBV6-3; CDR3aa: CASSYLGGFEAFF
j_gene: TRBJ1-1; v_gene: TRBV20-1; CDR3aa: CSARKGHLMNTEAFF
j_gene: TRBJ2-7; v_gene: TRBV14; CDR3aa: CASSQVQGVYEQYF
j_gene: TRBJ2-2; v_gene: TRBV19; CDR3aa: CASSSQGVWELFF
j_gene: TRBJ1-2; v_gene: TRBV29-1; CDR3aa: CSVEQALEGYTF
j_gene: TRBJ2-7; v_gene: TRBV18; CDR3aa: CASSESEASEQYF
j_gene: TRBJ2-7; v_gene: TRBV7-9; CDR3aa: CASRHAGGTYEQYF
j_gene: TRBJ2-1; v_gene: TRBV24-1; CDR3aa: CATSEAYYNEQFF
j_gene: TRBJ2-1; v_gene: TRBV27; CDR3aa: CASSLKQGMNEQFF
j_gene: TRBJ2-1; v_gene: TRBV20-1; CDR3aa: CSARTSLAGSYNEQFF
j_gene: TRBJ1-2; v_gene: TRBV3-1; CDR3aa: CASSQDGRTGYTF
j_gene: TRBJ2-3; v_gene: TRBV7-9; CDR3aa: CASVQEGTSTDTQYF
j_gene: TRBJ1-4; v_gene: TRBV7-9; CDR3aa: CASSEDRSQALVKLFF
j_gene: TRBJ2-3; v_gene: TRBV28; CDR3aa: CASSSLAGGRDTQYF
j_gene: TRBJ1-1; v_gene: TRBV28; CDR3aa: CASRGGLYTEAFF
j_gene: TRBJ1-2; v_gene: TRBV19; CDR3aa: CASSIHLGQEGYGYTF
j_gene: TRBJ2-4; v_gene: TRBV6-6; CDR3aa: CAISFEAKNIQYF
j_gene: TRBJ1-1; v_gene: TRBV6-5; CDR3aa: CASSLQGENTEAFF
j_gene: TRBJ1-5; v_gene: TRBV6-1; CDR3aa: CASMGNRYRTNSNQPQHF
j_gene: TRBJ2-3; v_gene: TRBV28; CDR3aa: CASSFMGTSGSAGTDTQYF
j_gene: TRBJ1-1; v_gene: TRBV19; CDR3aa: CASSGRGLTNTEAFF
j_gene: TRBJ2-2; v_gene: TRBV20-1; CDR3aa: CSAIDRGRLTGELFF
j_gene: TRBJ2-1; v_gene: TRBV10-3; CDR3aa: CAIRVGVENEQFF
j_gene: TRBJ1-6; v_gene: TRBV6-1; CDR3aa: CASLQGRNSPLHF
j_gene: TRBJ1-3; v_gene: TRBV12-3/TRBV12-4; CDR3aa: CASSFPLQAGNTIYF
j_gene: TRBJ2-2; v_gene: TRBV5-5; CDR3aa: CATGTSGSYLNTGELFF
j_gene: TRBJ1-4; v_gene: TRBV12-3/TRBV12-4; CDR3aa: CASSSGTGYEKLFF
j_gene: TRBJ2-1; v_gene: TRBV19; CDR3aa: CASSWTGLNEQFF
j_gene: TRBJ2-7; v_gene: TRBV20-1; CDR3aa: CSARPPLLSYEQYF
j_gene: TRBJ1-1; v_gene: TRBV27; CDR3aa: CASSLFRSTEAFF